Ten or more counts support the clone carrying this T cell receptor (beta chain). Its cognate antigen is unknown. This record belongs to a study of molecular identifiers for immune sequencing clone quantification. TCRdb re-called the PCR reads with MiXCR, one entry per CDR3 protein. The repertoire includes 80,000 to 95,000 distinct CDR3 sequences, roughly 19% of them detected once, and around 0.8% sits in the top ten. The study, taken as a whole, reports: The study reportedly detected spiked Jurkat TCR RNA from one cell among about 1.1 million naive cells.

CDR3 length: 16 amino acids. With 3 bases removed from V and 1 base from J, the gap between germline ends came to 18 bases. Germline V gene sequence: CDR1 SQVTM, CDR2 ANQGSEA. The rearrangement links TRBV29-1 to TRBJ2-5, with D possibly matching TRBD1 (6 bases). The specimen sequenced was naive CD8+ T cells from blood, with Jurkat cell RNA spiked in. Subset denoted: FACS-sorted CD8+CD4-CCR7+CD45RA+ naive T cells. The receptor's source is a human donor in good health. Some libraries in this study had Jurkat cell RNA spiked in. CDR3 residues: CSVDGGRGTTQETQYF. The CDR3 DNA sequence: TGCAGCGTTGATGGAGGCAGGGGAACTACCCAAGAGACCCAGTACTTC.